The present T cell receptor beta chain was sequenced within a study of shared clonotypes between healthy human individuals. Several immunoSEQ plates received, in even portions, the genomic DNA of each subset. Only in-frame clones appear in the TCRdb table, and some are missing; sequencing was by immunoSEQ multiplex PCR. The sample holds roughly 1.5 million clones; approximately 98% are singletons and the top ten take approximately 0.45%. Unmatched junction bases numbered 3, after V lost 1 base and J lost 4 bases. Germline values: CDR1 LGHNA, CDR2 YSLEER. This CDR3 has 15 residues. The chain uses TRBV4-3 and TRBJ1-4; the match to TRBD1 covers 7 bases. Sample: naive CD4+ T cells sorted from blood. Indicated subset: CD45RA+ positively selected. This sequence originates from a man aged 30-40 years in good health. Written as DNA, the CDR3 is TGCGCCAGCAGCCAAGGGGGACAGCTTAATGAAAAACTGTTTTTT. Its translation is CASSQGGQLNEKLFF.